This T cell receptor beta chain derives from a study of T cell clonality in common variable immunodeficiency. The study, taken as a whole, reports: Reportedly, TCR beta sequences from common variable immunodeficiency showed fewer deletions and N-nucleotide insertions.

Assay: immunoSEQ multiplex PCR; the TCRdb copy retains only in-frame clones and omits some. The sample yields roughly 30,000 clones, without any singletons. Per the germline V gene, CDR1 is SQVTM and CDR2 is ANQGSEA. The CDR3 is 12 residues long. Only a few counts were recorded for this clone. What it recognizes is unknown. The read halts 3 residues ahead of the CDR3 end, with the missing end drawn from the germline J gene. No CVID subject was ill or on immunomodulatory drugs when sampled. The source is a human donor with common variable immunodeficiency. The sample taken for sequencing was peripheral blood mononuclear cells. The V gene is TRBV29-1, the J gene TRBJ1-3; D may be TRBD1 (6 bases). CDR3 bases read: TGCAGCGTTGAAGAAGGGGGGGGTGCC. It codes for CSVEEGGGA. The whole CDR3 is CSVEEGGGAIYF.